The entry below gives a single T cell receptor (beta chain) sequence along with its context. TCRdb's copy holds only in-frame clones and misses some; the assay was immunoSEQ multiplex PCR. The table has tens of thousands of clones, roughly 82% seen once. The sample belongs to a study of blood T cell repertoires in COVID-19. Across the study: Acute-phase and convalescent COVID-19 samples originated in the United States, Italy and Spain. T cells, B-cell-depleted T cells, or PBMCs supplied cDNA or gDNA.

The CDR3 is 16 residues long. CDR1 is MNHNS and CDR2 is SASEGT in the germline V gene. Trimming took 3 bases from V and 0 from J; bases not matched to a gene: 5. The sequence derives from a woman aged 60-75 years with acute or convalescent COVID-19. The sample consisted of peripheral blood. This chain joins TRBV6-1 and TRBJ2-3, with 8 bases lining up with TRBD1. The CDR3 bases are TGTGCCAGCAGTGACGGGACAGGCTTTAGCACAGATACGCAGTATTTT. Amino acid sequence: CASSDGTGFSTDTQYF.